This T cell receptor (beta chain) was documented in a study of shared clonotypes between healthy human individuals. Study-wide background: Each donor's CD4 naive and CD4 memory cells filled three plates apiece, CD8 naive two, and CD8 memory one. Findings and limits, study-wide: Around 5.3% of naive CD4 clonotypes were shared across four donors. The study sampled only blood, and tissue repertoires likely differ. All-four-donor shared clonotypes had higher generation probabilities than non-shared clonotypes did.

Of note for this clone: Antigen: not known. Other DNA variants within this sample encode the same CDR3.

Here immunoSEQ multiplex PCR was the method, and the copy in TCRdb shows in-frame clones only, minus some. Of over a million clones in the sample, roughly 80% are singletons; the top ten hold about 1.5%. Sequenced material: memory CD4+ T cells sorted from blood. Subset indicated: CD45RA-negative fraction. The sequence was obtained from a man younger than 35 in good health.

The CDR3 nucleotides are TGTGCCATCAGTGCCGGCACAGATACGCAGTATTTT. This sequence encodes CAISAGTDTQYF. V and J are TRBV10-3 and TRBJ2-3; D gene ambiguous. V was pared by 4 bases and J by 1 base, with 3 bases between. CDR3 size: 12 residues. CDR1 is ENHRY and CDR2 is SYGVKD in the germline V gene.